One sample yielded the 14 T cell receptor beta chains listed below, sequenced in a study of blood T cell repertoires in COVID-19. Profiling relied on immunoSEQ multiplex PCR, and the TCRdb table lists in-frame clones only, not all of them. This sample has some 70,000 clones, with about 87% found just once. The sequenced material came from peripheral blood. The receptors were gathered from a woman in her 70s with acute or convalescent COVID-19.

The chain joins TRBV27 to TRBJ1-6; 7 bases agree with TRBD1. The trim removed 9 bases at V and 0 bases at J, leaving 8 bases unmatched. Germline CDR1 reads MNHEY; CDR2 reads SMNVEV (reference sequence). This CDR3 spans 16 amino acids. The CDR3 here is CASRISGGSYNSPLHF. CDR3 nucleotide sequence: TGTGCCAGTCGTATATCAGGGGGCTCCTATAATTCACCCCTCCACTTT.

The V call is TRBV5-4, the J call TRBJ2-7; a possible D gene is TRBD1 (6 bases). The V and J ends lost 6 bases and 5 bases respectively, with 15 bases between them. CDR1 SGHNT and CDR2 YYREEE come from the germline V gene (reference sequence). CDR3 length: 13 amino acids. The CDR3: CASTQRGNHEQYF. The CDR3 nucleotides read TGTGCCAGCACCCAGAGGGGGAACCACGAGCAGTACTTC.

The chain carries TRBV3-1 (or the pseudogene TRBV3-2) and TRBJ1-1, with 10 positions matching TRBD1. The V gene end was trimmed by 5 bases and the J gene end by 0 bases; junction bases not matched to a gene: 15. Germline CDR1 reads LGHDT; CDR2 reads YNNKEL (reference sequence). This CDR3 region has 19 residues. CDR3 nucleotide sequence: TGTGCCAGCAGCGCCAAAATAACCCTAGGGACAGGGGTGAACACTGAAGCTTTCTTT. Amino acid sequence: CASSAKITLGTGVNTEAFF.

The chain couples TRBV25-1 to TRBJ2-5; 7 nucleotides align to TRBD1. Germline values: CDR1 MGHDK, CDR2 SYGVNS. The J segment lost 0 bases and the V segment lost 3 bases, leaving 4 bases of the junction unmatched. This CDR3 has 15 amino acids. The CDR3 sequence is CASSDTGQYQETQYF. The CDR3 region has the DNA TGTGCCAGCAGTGATACGGGACAGTACCAAGAGACCCAGTACTTC.

CDR3 bases: TGTGCCACCAAGCAGGGGCCCACCTCGGGGGGCTACACCTTC. Amino acids: CATKQGPTSGGYTF. The chain links TRBV24-1 to TRBJ1-2; D might be TRBD1 (6 bases). This CDR3 comprises 14 residues. The V gene lost 8 bases and the J gene lost 8 bases, with 20 bases spanning the gap. From germline, CDR1 is KGHDR and CDR2 SFDVKD.

This clone was seen only once. V and J are TRBV2 and TRBJ2-3; 11 bases fit TRBD1. The germline V gene has CDR1 SNHLY and CDR2 FYNNEI. V shed 0 bases and J 3 bases; nucleotides not matched to a gene: 2. The CDR3 extends over 16 amino acids. CDR3 region: CASSEAGTGGTDTQYF. CDR3 coding DNA: TGTGCCAGCAGTGAAGCCGGGACAGGGGGAACAGATACGCAGTATTTT. Looking up the rest from reference TRBV2 and TRBJ2-3 gives the full variable domain: EPEVTQTPSHQVTQMGQEVILRCVPISNHLYFYWYRQILGQKVEFLVSFYNNEISEKSEIFDDQFSVERPDGSNFTLKIRSTKLEDSAMYFCASSEAGTGGTDTQYFGPGTRLTVL.

A few counts support this clone. The chain recombines TRBV29-1 with TRBJ2-2; no clear D gene. V was clipped by 5 bases and J by 0 bases, with 7 bases between them. Germline V CDR1 and CDR2: SQVTM, ANQGSEA. The CDR3 covers 13 residues. CDR3 bases: TGCAGCGTTTCCTATACGAACACCGGGGAGCTGTTTTTT. This gives the protein CSVSYTNTGELFF.

This rearrangement joins TRBV3-1 (or the pseudogene TRBV3-2) to TRBJ1-1; 10 bases map to TRBD1. The junction had 5 bases not matched to a gene; V was cut back by 3 bases and J by 4 bases. CDR3 size: 15 residues. From germline, CDR1 is LGHDT and CDR2 YNNKEL (reference sequence). The CDR3 protein is CASSHRQGAATEAFF. As DNA, the CDR3 is TGTGCCAGCAGCCACAGACAGGGGGCGGCCACTGAAGCTTTCTTT.

This sequence joins TRBV28 and TRBJ2-2; D is perhaps TRBD2 (5 bases). Germline V gene lookup returns CDR1 MDHEN and CDR2 SYDVKM. The CDR3 runs to 14 residues. With 6 bases removed from V and 6 bases from J, the gap between germline ends came to 14 bases. CDR3 sequence: CASSLPASSGELFF. CDR3 nucleotide sequence: TGTGCCAGCAGCCTCCCCGCTAGCTCCGGGGAGCTGTTTTTT.

The chain employs TRBV5-1 and TRBJ1-1; D remains unclear. Germline-derived CDR1 and CDR2 are SGHRS and YFSETQ. Trimming removed 2 bases at V and 0 bases at J, with 5 bases between. The CDR3 covers 13 residues. The CDR3 spells CASSFRLNTEAFF. The CDR3 coding sequence is TGCGCCAGCAGCTTTCGGTTGAACACTGAAGCTTTCTTT.

The gene calls are TRBV5-1 and TRBJ1-1; no clear D gene. Germline lookup yields CDR1 SGHRS and CDR2 YFSETQ. Trimming shortened V by 2 bases and J by 1 base, and 6 bases separated the two germline ends. This CDR3 is built from 13 residues. The CDR3 DNA follows: TGCGCCAGCAGCTTCCAGGAGAACACTGAAGCTTTCTTT. Residues: CASSFQENTEAFF.

This clone was counted only a few times. The J gene is TRBJ2-7, the V gene TRBV4-2, with TRBD1 identical over 7 bases. V trimming: 0 bases; J trimming: 2 bases; junction bases outside the gene matches: 13. Germline V gene sequence: CDR1 LGHNA, CDR2 YNFKEQ. CDR3 length equals 18 residues. This CDR3 is CASSQDPSSGQLAYEQYF. DNA for the CDR3: TGTGCCAGCAGCCAAGACCCCTCCTCGGGACAGCTGGCCTACGAGCAGTACTTC.

The rearrangement uses TRBV10-3 and TRBJ1-1; 8 bases match TRBD1. Germline V gene lookup returns CDR1 ENHRY and CDR2 SYGVKD. This CDR3 is built from 13 residues. V was clipped by 4 bases and J by 3 bases; unmatched bases: 1. Here the CDR3 reads CAISVTGDTEAFF. The CDR3 coding sequence is TGTGCCATCAGTGTGACAGGGGACACTGAAGCTTTCTTT.

The V gene is TRBV27, the J gene TRBJ2-3; D ambiguous. CDR3 length: 12 residues. The V end was cut by 4 bases, the J end by 2 bases, with 4 bases between. CDR1 and CDR2 from the germline V gene are MNHEY and SMNVEV (reference sequence). DNA of the CDR3: TGTGCCAGCAGTTCCATCACAGATACGCAGTATTTT. Translating gives CASSSITDTQYF.